The source of this T cell receptor beta chain is a study of blood T cell repertoires in COVID-19. Overall study: Sites across the United States, Italy and Spain contributed samples from acute and convalescent COVID-19.

Authors' processing steps: Estimates of nucleated cell counts were drawn from the amplification of reference gene primers. Method: immunoSEQ multiplex PCR; TCRdb's copy keeps in-frame clones and lacks some. That table is the source of V, J and clone size, and D and trimming were worked out from the DNA. The sample holds about 83,000 clones, around 87% seen once. The CDR3 is made up of 16 amino acids. Germline assignment: CDR1 LGHDT and CDR2 YNNKEL (reference sequence). V lost 0 bases to trimming and J lost 2 bases, with 10 bases between them. The sequence came from a woman aged 45-59 years with active or convalescent COVID-19. Sequencing was done on a sample of peripheral blood. This chain connects TRBV3-1 (or the pseudogene TRBV3-2) to TRBJ2-2; D uncertain. CDR3 sequence reads: CASSQDPRINTGELFF. Written as DNA, the CDR3 is TGTGCCAGCAGCCAAGATCCCAGGATAAACACCGGGGAGCTGTTTTTT.